Listed here are 18 T cell receptor beta chains from one sample, sequenced in a study of cytomegalovirus exposure and HLA in healthy donors (dated by TCRdb to about 2017). Library preparation used the immunoSEQ multiplex PCR assay. For the multiplex PCR, a mixture combining 60 forward primers for TCR Vbeta segments and 13 reverse primers for TCR Jbeta segments was used. TCRdb carries this immuneACCESS record with in-frame sequences only. Its versions omit some clonotypes, under half of them owing to an unresolved V gene in the studies checked, with the rest unexplained. The sample has about 150,000 clones on record, approximately 85% of them singletons. Less than 2.5% of the sample is taken by the ten largest. The sequenced sample was PBMCs. These receptors all come from a young woman in good health and CMV-seronegative.

The chain employs TRBV15 and TRBJ2-7; 7 bases align to TRBD2. Trimming at V came to 1 base and at J to 6 bases, leaving 12 bases not matched to a gene. The CDR3 runs to 16 residues. Germline CDR1 is LNHNV and CDR2 is YYDKDF (reference sequence). CDR3 sequence (DNA): TGTGCCACCAGCAGAGGGGGGAGGGAAAGATCCGCCGAGCAGTACTTC. Translated: CATSRGGRERSAEQYF.

This clone occurred once. The CDR3 loop is CASSPHFPGQTSYEQYF. In DNA, the CDR3 is TGTGCCAGCAGCCCCCACTTCCCAGGACAGACCTCCTACGAGCAGTACTTC. The chain joins TRBV7-8 to TRBJ2-7, with a weak D call TRBD1 (6 bases). The germline V gene encodes CDR1 SGHVS and CDR2 FQNEAQ. V lost 5 bases and J 0 bases, leaving 20 bases between the germline ends. CDR3 length: 17 residues.

The rearrangement links TRBV5-1 to TRBJ1-4; tentatively, D is TRBD1 (5 bases). Trimming took 4 bases from V and 5 from J, leaving 15 bases between them. This CDR3 has 15 amino acids. The V gene's germline CDR1 is SGHRS and CDR2 YFSETQ. DNA for the CDR3: TGCGCCAGCAGCGGGCAGGGAGGGATAAATGAAAAACTGTTTTTT. Protein product: CASSGQGGINEKLFF. Using reference TRBV5-1 and TRBJ1-4 for the parts outside the CDR3, the full variable domain is KAGVTQTPRYLIKTRGQQVTLSCSPISGHRSVSWYQQTPGQGLQFLFEYFSETQRNKGNFPGRFSGRQFSNSRSEMNVSTLELGDSALYLCASSGQGGINEKLFFGSGTQLSVL.

J is TRBJ1-6 and V is TRBV28; the D gene is possibly TRBD1 (6 bases). The CDR3 has 16 residues. Trimming cost V 5 bases and J 7 bases, with 18 bases left between them. The V gene's germline CDR1 is MDHEN and CDR2 SYDVKM. The DNA of the CDR3 is TGTGCCAGCAGTGTGACTACAGGGAGTTACAATTCACCCCTCCACTTT. This encodes CASSVTTGSYNSPLHF.

This chain joins TRBV25-1 and TRBJ2-7, with 12 bases that match TRBD1. With 7 bases clipped from V and 4 bases from J, the junction kept 8 bases outside the gene matches. Germline V gene sequence: CDR1 MGHDK, CDR2 SYGVNS. The CDR3 sequence is 15 residues long. The CDR3 sequence is CASKGGTGGFYEQYF. The CDR3 nucleotides are TGTGCCAGCAAGGGGGGGACAGGGGGCTTTTACGAGCAGTACTTC.

The chain combines TRBV30 with TRBJ2-7; D gene unclear. Trimming stripped 3 bases from V and 3 bases from J, with 6 bases between. Germline V gene sequence: CDR1 GTSNPN, CDR2 SVGIG (reference sequence). The CDR3 covers 11 residues. The CDR3 is CAWSRSYEQYF. CDR3 DNA: TGTGCCTGGAGCCGCAGCTACGAGCAGTACTTC. The full variable domain, rest sourced from reference TRBV30 and TRBJ2-7, is SQTIHQWPATLVQPVGSPLSLECTVEGTSNPNLYWYRQAAGRGLQLLFYSVGIGQISSEVPQNLSASRPQDRQFILSSKKLLLSDSGFYLCAWSRSYEQYFGPGTRLTVT.

This chain links TRBV6-5 with TRBJ2-1; weak D call: TRBD2 (5 bases). The V gene lost 2 bases and the J gene lost 5 bases, with 13 bases spanning the gap. Germline CDR1 reads MNHEY; CDR2 reads SVGAGI. CDR3 length: 15 amino acids. This chain's CDR3 is CASSYQASRNNEQFF. For the CDR3, the DNA is TGTGCCAGCAGTTACCAGGCTAGCAGGAACAATGAGCAGTTCTTC.

The gene calls are TRBV2 and TRBJ1-6, with a tentative D call TRBD1 (5 bases). V lost 4 bases, J lost 4 bases, and 14 bases lay in between. Germline CDR1 is SNHLY and CDR2 is FYNNEI. The length of the CDR3 is 16 residues. The CDR3 DNA follows: TGTGCCAGCAGTGGATGGACAAGCCCTTATAATTCACCCCTCCACTTT. Its protein product is CASSGWTSPYNSPLHF.

The rearrangement uses TRBV5-1 and TRBJ2-6; D might be TRBD1 (5 bases). Germline lookup yields CDR1 SGHRS and CDR2 YFSETQ. The CDR3 has 19 residues. Trimming shortened V by 4 bases and J by 2 bases, and 22 bases separated the two germline ends. The CDR3 sequence: CASSRVGNRFFAGANVLTF. The CDR3 DNA sequence: TGCGCCAGCAGCCGTGTGGGTAACAGGTTCTTTGCTGGGGCCAACGTCCTGACTTTC. Based on the CDR3 plus reference TRBV5-1 and TRBJ2-6, the full variable domain is KAGVTQTPRYLIKTRGQQVTLSCSPISGHRSVSWYQQTPGQGLQFLFEYFSETQRNKGNFPGRFSGRQFSNSRSEMNVSTLELGDSALYLCASSRVGNRFFAGANVLTFGAGSRLTVL.

The rearrangement joins TRBV18 to TRBJ2-2; D call uncertain. Trimming left V 4 bases short and J 4 bases short, with 7 bases between. The CDR3 has 13 amino acids. In germline, CDR1 is KGHSH, CDR2 LQKENI. CDR3 protein: CASSQQITGELFF. As DNA, the CDR3 is TGTGCCAGCTCACAACAGATCACCGGGGAGCTGTTTTTT.

The chain combines TRBV9 with TRBJ2-7; 11 nucleotides agree with TRBD2. Trimming removed 4 bases from V and 7 bases from J; junction bases left unmatched: 10. Germline V gene data show CDR1 as SGDLS and CDR2 as YYNGEE. The CDR3 runs 15 residues. This CDR3 reads CASSPSGRPSGEQYF. The CDR3 DNA reads TGTGCCAGCAGCCCTAGCGGGAGGCCCAGTGGAGAGCAGTACTTC.

The rearrangement uses TRBV5-1 and TRBJ2-3; 8 nucleotides agree with TRBD2. There are 17 residues in the CDR3. The trim removed 1 base at V and 4 bases at J, leaving 11 bases unmatched. Germline values: CDR1 SGHRS, CDR2 YFSETQ. The CDR3 loop reads CASSLNRGGQVADTQYF. The CDR3 region has the DNA TGCGCCAGCAGCTTGAATCGGGGGGGTCAAGTCGCAGATACGCAGTATTTT.

V gene TRBV4-3 combines with J gene TRBJ2-1; TRBD2 matches at 11 bases. The germline V gene has CDR1 LGHNA and CDR2 YSLEER. The CDR3 extends over 16 amino acids. V lost 3 bases and J lost 12; bases outside the gene matches: 13. The CDR3 DNA reads TGCGCCAGCAGCCAGGTACTAGCGGGAGAGAGATCTACGCAGTTCTTC. It encodes CASSQVLAGERSTQFF.

The J gene is TRBJ2-1, the V gene TRBV7-8; 7 positions match TRBD2. V shed 1 base and J 6 bases; nucleotides not matched to a gene: 3. CDR3 length equals 14 residues. Germline lookup yields CDR1 SGHVS and CDR2 FQNEAQ. The CDR3 nucleotides read TGTGCCAGCAGCTTAGTAGGGGAGGGCAATGAGCAGTTCTTC. It yields the protein CASSLVGEGNEQFF.

The rearrangement uses TRBV18 and TRBJ2-7; 9 bases are a match to TRBD1. Germline V gives CDR1 KGHSH, CDR2 LQKENI. The CDR3 sequence is 14 residues long. With 1 base clipped from V and 5 bases from J, the junction kept 3 bases outside the gene matches. In nucleotides, the CDR3 is TGTGCCAGCTCACCACGGACAGGGGTCCACGAGCAGTACTTC. Translation gives CASSPRTGVHEQYF.

The chain couples TRBV11-3 to TRBJ2-7, with 14 bases fitting TRBD2. Trimming took 4 bases from V and 5 from J; bases not matched to a gene: 10. The CDR3 sequence is 17 residues long. Germline V gene sequence: CDR1 SGHNT, CDR2 YENEEA. For the CDR3, the DNA is TGTGCCAGCAGCTCCCCCGGGACTAGCGGGAGTTGTGACGAGCAGTACTTC. Its protein is CASSSPGTSGSCDEQYF.

In its sample, this clone was seen a few times. The genes are TRBV6-6 and TRBJ1-2; 8 bases match TRBD1. The CDR3 sequence is 14 residues long. Germline CDR1 reads MNHNY; CDR2 reads SVGAGI (reference sequence). With V trimmed by 8 bases and J by 4 bases, 9 bases remained unmatched. The CDR3 coding sequence is TGTGCCAGCGCGGCCTCAGGGGGCCGCTATGGCTACACCTTC. Its protein is CASAASGGRYGYTF.

In this sample, this clone turned up a few times. The rearrangement joins TRBV9 to TRBJ2-5; 9 positions match TRBD2. The V gene's germline CDR1 is SGDLS and CDR2 YYNGEE. The J segment lost 4 bases and the V segment lost 0 bases, leaving 10 bases of the junction unmatched. CDR3 size: 17 residues. CDR3 in amino acids: CASSVGSSGGRGETQYF. CDR3 nucleotide sequence: TGTGCCAGCAGCGTAGGAAGTAGCGGGGGTAGAGGAGAGACCCAGTACTTC.